The 25 T cell receptor beta chains given below trace back to one sample, sequenced in a study of blood T cell repertoires in COVID-19. TCRdb's table, derived via immunoSEQ multiplex PCR, lists solely in-frame clones and lacks some. Among 150,000 to 180,000 clones, roughly nine tenths were seen once, and the ten largest hold approximately 15%. Material for sequencing was peripheral blood. The origin of the receptors is a middle-aged woman with acute or convalescent COVID-19.

V and J are TRBV19 and TRBJ2-3, with a weak D call TRBD2 (5 bases). This CDR3 comprises 20 residues. Germline loops: CDR1 LNHDA, CDR2 SQIVND (reference sequence). Trimming left V 0 bases short and J 2 bases short, with 24 bases between. CDR3 coding DNA: TGTGCCAGTAGTATAGATCTTGCTGGAGGAATAACACCCCACACAGATACGCAGTATTTT. It translates to CASSIDLAGGITPHTDTQYF.

This chain joins TRBV28 and TRBJ1-1, with D uncertain. V lost 7 bases and J lost 0, with 12 bases in between. Germline lookup yields CDR1 MDHEN and CDR2 SYDVKM. The CDR3 spans 14 residues. The CDR3 is CASMLDMVNTEAFF. The CDR3 region has the DNA TGTGCCAGCATGTTAGACATGGTGAACACTGAAGCTTTCTTT. The complete variable domain, with remaining parts taken from reference TRBV28 and TRBJ1-1, reads DVKVTQSSRYLVKRTGEKVFLECVQDMDHENMFWYRQDPGLGLRLIYFSYDVKMKEKGDIPEGYSVSREKKERFSLILESASTNQTSMYLCASMLDMVNTEAFFGQGTRLTVV.

This chain connects TRBV5-1 to TRBJ1-1; no clear D. The V end lost 0 bases, the J end lost 3 bases, and 15 bases lay between the germline ends. Germline CDR1 and CDR2: SGHRS and YFSETQ. This CDR3 is 16 amino acids long. CDR3 in amino acids: CASSLGAGRLHTEAFF. The CDR3 region has the DNA TGCGCCAGCAGCTTGGGGGCAGGTAGGCTGCACACTGAAGCTTTCTTT.

The gene calls are TRBV3-1 (or the pseudogene TRBV3-2) and TRBJ2-7; 8 positions match TRBD1. The CDR3 covers 17 residues. Germline values: CDR1 LGHDT, CDR2 YNNKEL (reference sequence). V shed 1 base and J 3 bases; nucleotides not matched to a gene: 11. CDR3 amino acids: CASSQVVGQEVFYEQYF. DNA for the CDR3: TGTGCCAGCAGCCAAGTCGTGGGACAGGAGGTGTTCTACGAGCAGTACTTC.

In DNA form, the CDR3 reads TGTGCCAGCAGTGATGGGGGGGCGTACGAGCAGTACTTC. The encoded protein is CASSDGGAYEQYF. The rearrangement uses TRBV25-1 and TRBJ2-7; D is perhaps TRBD2 (7 bases). Germline-derived CDR1 and CDR2 are MGHDK and SYGVNS. Between the trimmed V and J ends, which lost 3 bases and 4 bases, there was a span of 10 bases. CDR3 length: 13 residues.

The chain uses TRBV5-8 and TRBJ2-2; TRBD2 matches at 9 bases. With V trimmed by 4 bases and J by 3 bases, 4 bases remained unmatched. Germline CDR1 reads SGHTS; CDR2 reads YDEGEE. This CDR3 is 15 amino acids long. The DNA for the CDR3 is TGTGCCAGCAGCCTGACTAGCGGATACACCGGGGAGCTGTTTTTT. Residues: CASSLTSGYTGELFF. Using reference TRBV5-8 and TRBJ2-2 for the parts outside the CDR3, the full variable domain is EAGVTQSPTHLIKTRGQQATLRCSPISGHTSVYWYQQALGLGLQFLLWYDEGEERNRGNFPPRFSGRQFPNYSSELNVNALELEDSALYLCASSLTSGYTGELFFGEGSRLTVL.

The chain uses TRBV5-6 and TRBJ2-7, with 8 positions matching TRBD1. The germline CDR1 and CDR2 sequences are SGHDT and YYEEEE. This CDR3 is built from 14 residues. The V gene end was trimmed by 1 base and the J gene end by 4 bases; junction bases not matched to a gene: 4. This CDR3 is CASSLPQGVYEQYF. The CDR3 DNA reads TGTGCCAGCAGCTTGCCACAGGGGGTTTACGAGCAGTACTTC.

This chain joins TRBV15 and TRBJ1-6; no definite D call. This CDR3 spans 14 amino acids. Germline values: CDR1 LNHNV, CDR2 YYDKDF (reference sequence). The V end was cut by 1 base, the J end by 4 bases, with 5 bases between. The CDR3 region has the DNA TGTGCCACCAGCAGAGGAGGTTATAATTCACCCCTCCACTTT. Protein: CATSRGGYNSPLHF.

In nucleotides, the CDR3 is TGTGCCAGCAGCTCCACTAGGAAGGCCGGGGAGCTGTTTTTT. Translating it yields CASSSTRKAGELFF. The chain combines TRBV7-2 with TRBJ2-2, with a possible D match to TRBD2 (5 bases). CDR1 and CDR2 from the germline V gene are SGHTA and FQGNSA. The germline V and J ends were trimmed by 4 bases and 6 bases, with 12 bases remaining between them. The CDR3 totals 14 residues.

This chain joins TRBV7-3 and TRBJ2-3; the D gene is possibly TRBD1 (5 bases). The CDR3 extends over 15 amino acids. The V gene's germline CDR1 is SGHTA and CDR2 FQGTGA. V dropped 2 bases and J dropped 2 bases, with 11 bases sitting between them. CDR3 nucleotide sequence: TGTGCCAGCAGCTTATTTCAGGGCACCACAGATACGCAGTATTTT. Translating it yields CASSLFQGTTDTQYF.

The rearrangement joins TRBV27 to TRBJ2-2; 12 nucleotides agree with TRBD2. The CDR3 has 17 amino acids. Germline V lookup: CDR1 MNHEY, CDR2 SMNVEV (reference sequence). The ends lost 5 bases at V and 2 bases at J; junction bases unmatched: 6. CDR3 bases: TGTGCCAGCAGTCGACCCGGACTAGCGGGAAACACCGGGGAGCTGTTTTTT. Translation gives CASSRPGLAGNTGELFF.

The rearrangement links TRBV6-5 to TRBJ1-5, with D possibly being TRBD1 (6 bases). This CDR3 comprises 13 residues. Germline CDR1 reads MNHEY; CDR2 reads SVGAGI. Trimming removed 7 bases at V and 5 bases at J, with 12 bases between. CDR3 protein: CASTRGEYQPQHF. DNA for the CDR3: TGTGCCAGCACCAGGGGCGAATATCAGCCCCAGCATTTT.

Of note for this clone: The junction departs from the called germline gene at one end, perhaps through a read error. The V gene is TRBV25-1, the J gene TRBJ1-6; no reliable D call. This CDR3 comprises 17 residues. Germline values: CDR1 MGHDK, CDR2 SYGVNS. CDR3 sequence: CASSESAGRYYNSPLHF. The CDR3 DNA follows: TGTGCCAGCAGCGAATCAGCGGGCAGATATTATAATTCACCCCTCCACTTT. The whole variable domain, filled in from reference TRBV25-1 and TRBJ1-6, reads EADIYQTPRYLVIGTGKKITLECSQTMGHDKMYWYQQDPGMELHLIHYSYGVNSTEKGDLSSESTVSRIRTEHFPLTLESARPSHTSQYLCASSESAGRYYNSPLHFGNGTRLTVT.

This sequence joins TRBV7-9 and TRBJ1-1; D gene uncertain. CDR3 size: 13 residues. Germline V CDR1 and CDR2: SEHNR, FQNEAQ (reference sequence). The V and J ends lost 5 bases and 1 base respectively, with 8 bases between them. CDR3 sequence: CASSLRENTEAFF. CDR3 bases: TGTGCCAGCAGCCTCCGGGAGAACACTGAAGCTTTCTTT. The full variable domain, with the rest looked up from reference TRBV7-9 and TRBJ1-1, is DTGVSQNPRHKITKRGQNVTFRCDPISEHNRLYWYRQTLGQGPEFLTYFQNEAQLEKSRLLSDRFSAERPKGSFSTLEIQRTEQGDSAMYLCASSLRENTEAFFGQGTRLTVV.

The chain links TRBV2 to TRBJ2-6, with 7 bases identical to TRBD1. The CDR3 is made up of 15 amino acids. The V gene's germline CDR1 is SNHLY and CDR2 FYNNEI. With V trimmed by 8 bases and J by 1 base, 5 bases remained unmatched. For the CDR3, the DNA is TGTGCCAGCCGGGACAGCGAATCTGGGGCCAACGTCCTGACTTTC. Residues: CASRDSESGANVLTF.

This rearrangement joins TRBV7-9 to TRBJ2-7, with a possible D match to TRBD2 (6 bases). The V gene lost 1 base and the J gene lost 11 bases, with 12 bases spanning the gap. From germline, CDR1 is SEHNR and CDR2 FQNEAQ (reference sequence). This CDR3 has 12 residues. The chain's CDR3 is CASSLDRGKKYF. CDR3 DNA: TGTGCCAGCAGCTTAGACCGGGGGAAAAAGTACTTC.

V and J are TRBV28 and TRBJ2-6; no clear D. Germline lookup yields CDR1 MDHEN and CDR2 SYDVKM. CDR3 size: 14 residues. The germline V and J ends were trimmed by 5 bases and 4 bases, with 9 bases remaining between them. The CDR3 DNA sequence: TGTGCCAGCAGTACACCCGCCGGGGCCAACGTCCTGACTTTC. This gives the protein CASSTPAGANVLTF.

The chain recombines TRBV3-1 (or the pseudogene TRBV3-2) with TRBJ2-7; D unclear. The CDR3 is 14 amino acids. In germline, CDR1 is LGHDT, CDR2 YNNKEL (reference sequence). The V gene lost 1 base and the J gene lost 0 bases, with 7 bases spanning the gap. Written as DNA, the CDR3 is TGTGCCAGCAGCCAAGTGTCCAGCTCCTACGAGCAGTACTTC. It yields the protein CASSQVSSSYEQYF.

This clone was detected only once. The chain carries TRBV6-4 and TRBJ1-1, with a tentative D call TRBD1 (5 bases). With 3 bases removed from V and 4 bases from J, the gap between germline ends came to 9 bases. The germline gives CDR1 MRHNA, CDR2 SNTAGT. The CDR3 has 13 amino acids. CDR3 protein: CASSEGVRTEAFF. In nucleotides, the CDR3 is TGTGCCAGCAGTGAAGGGGTTCGCACTGAAGCTTTCTTT.

The V and J genes are TRBV2 and TRBJ1-3; D remains ambiguous. Germline V lookup: CDR1 SNHLY, CDR2 FYNNEI. The V end lost 8 bases, the J end lost 4 bases, and 15 bases lay between the germline ends. This CDR3 spans 14 amino acids. The CDR3 sequence is CASSRVRPGNTIYF. CDR3 nucleotides: TGTGCCAGCTCACGGGTTCGACCCGGAAACACCATATATTTT.

V is TRBV28 and J is TRBJ1-2, with 9 bases aligning to TRBD1. CDR3 size: 13 residues. Germline V gene lookup returns CDR1 MDHEN and CDR2 SYDVKM. V was pared by 8 bases and J by 8 bases, with 9 bases of the junction left unmatched. DNA of the CDR3: TGTGCCAGCGGGACAGGGTACATGCGGGGCTACACCTTC. Its protein is CASGTGYMRGYTF.

This rearrangement joins TRBV6-5 to TRBJ2-5; unclear D gene. From germline, CDR1 is MNHEY and CDR2 SVGAGI. Trimming removed 5 bases from V and 5 bases from J, with 15 bases in between. The CDR3 totals 14 residues. The DNA for the CDR3 is TGTGCCAGCAGTATTGATGGTCGTCGGGAGACCCAGTACTTC. Residues: CASSIDGRRETQYF.

The chain carries TRBV6-4 and TRBJ2-1; D is uncertain. This CDR3 contains 16 residues. Trimming cost V 4 bases and J 5 bases, with 18 bases left between them. The germline V gene encodes CDR1 MRHNA and CDR2 SNTAGT. CDR3 sequence: CASSGSPIPGHNEQFF. The CDR3 DNA follows: TGTGCCAGCAGTGGCTCGCCTATACCCGGTCACAATGAGCAGTTCTTC.

V and J are TRBV24-1 and TRBJ2-5, with a weak D call TRBD2 (6 bases). CDR1 is KGHDR and CDR2 is SFDVKD in the germline V gene. The ends were cut back, 0 bases at V and 5 bases at J, with 9 bases in the middle. The length of the CDR3 is 14 residues. CDR3 nucleotide sequence: TGTGCCACCAGTGATTTGTCAGGAGGGGAGACCCAGTACTTC. Translation: CATSDLSGGETQYF.

The rearrangement uses TRBV27 and TRBJ2-2; 9 bases match TRBD1. Germline loops: CDR1 MNHEY, CDR2 SMNVEV (reference sequence). The CDR3 runs 16 residues. The J segment lost 4 bases and the V segment lost 6 bases, leaving 9 bases of the junction unmatched. CDR3 nucleotides: TGTGCCAGCAGAGATCGGACAGGGGTGAGCACCGGGGAGCTGTTTTTT. Protein product: CASRDRTGVSTGELFF.